This T cell receptor (beta chain) emerged from a study of blood T cell repertoires in COVID-19. For the study at large: In each case, the material was cDNA or gDNA derived from T cells, B-cell-depleted T cells, or PBMCs.

This CDR3 comprises 14 residues. The V gene's germline CDR1 is SNHLY and CDR2 FYNNEI. Trimming removed 4 bases from V and 2 bases from J, with 12 bases in between. TCRdb's copy holds only in-frame clones and misses some; the assay was immunoSEQ multiplex PCR. Of around 140,000 clones listed, about nine tenths are singletons. The TCR comes from a man aged 60-69 years who had recovered from COVID-19. J is TRBJ2-7 and V is TRBV2; D not certain. Sequencing was done on a sample of PBMCs or T cells enriched from blood (not recorded which). CDR3 coding DNA: TGTGCCAGCAGTGTTACAGTGATACCCTACGAGCAGTACTTC. Protein: CASSVTVIPYEQYF.